The 26 T cell receptor beta chains listed next were all sequenced from one sample in a study of siplizumab effects on memory and regulatory T cells. Using immunoSEQ multiplex PCR, the repertoire was profiled, and TCRdb retains in-frame clones only, with some absent. Among 80,000 to 130,000 clones listed, 94% were seen once. Sequenced input: Tregs sorted from blood. The source of these receptors is a human donor in good health.

This chain links TRBV11-2 with TRBJ1-3, with a tentative D call TRBD1 (6 bases). The V end was cut by 3 bases, the J end by 7 bases, with 16 bases between. The CDR3 loop spans 15 amino acids. CDR1 is SGHAT, CDR2 FQNNGV, per germline. CDR3 sequence reads: CASSFGPKGGNTIYF. CDR3 DNA sequence: TGTGCCAGCAGCTTCGGGCCGAAGGGGGGGAACACCATATATTTT.

This rearrangement joins TRBV29-1 to TRBJ1-2; D not resolved. The CDR3 spans 15 residues. V dropped 0 bases and J dropped 7 bases, with 18 bases sitting between them. Per the germline V gene, CDR1 is SQVTM and CDR2 is ANQGSEA. The CDR3 spells CSVEDPEAGRFGYTF. CDR3 bases: TGCAGCGTTGAAGACCCGGAGGCAGGCAGGTTTGGCTACACCTTC. The full variable domain, in which reference TRBV29-1 and TRBJ1-2 provide the parts outside the CDR3, is SAVISQKPSRDICQRGTSLTIQCQVDSQVTMMFWYRQQPGQSLTLIATANQGSEATYESGFVIDKFPISRPNLTFSTLTVSNMSPEDSSIYLCSVEDPEAGRFGYTFGSGTRLTVV.

The rearrangement links TRBV7-2 to TRBJ2-7, with D possibly being TRBD2 (5 bases). Germline CDR1 SGHTA, CDR2 FQGNSA. This CDR3 has 14 residues. V lost 8 bases and J lost 2, with 16 bases in between. Here the CDR3 DNA reads TGTGCCAGCGTACAACCCGGACTGCCCTACGAGCAGTACTTC. It codes for CASVQPGLPYEQYF. Supplemented by reference TRBV7-2 and TRBJ2-7, the full variable domain reads GAGVSQSPSNKVTEKGKDVELRCDPISGHTALYWYRQSLGQGLEFLIYFQGNSAPDKSGLPSDRFSAERTGGSVSTLTIQRTQQEDSAVYLCASVQPGLPYEQYFGPGTRLTVT.

J is TRBJ2-1 and V is TRBV18, with 12 bases matching TRBD2. V lost 3 bases, J lost 6 bases, and 6 bases stayed unmatched. The CDR3 length is 16 residues. Germline CDR1 KGHSH, CDR2 LQKENI. The CDR3: CASSPPSGRAFNEQFF. DNA of the CDR3: TGTGCCAGCTCACCGCCTAGCGGGAGGGCCTTCAATGAGCAGTTCTTC.

This chain uses TRBV28 with TRBJ1-5; D unresolved. CDR1 MDHEN and CDR2 SYDVKM come from the germline V gene. This CDR3 is built from 10 residues. V shed 11 bases and J shed 5 bases, with 7 bases lying between them. CDR3 bases: TGTGCCGTCTCATATCAGCCCCAGCATTTT. Translated, it gives CAVSYQPQHF.

The chain employs TRBV27 and TRBJ2-6; D is ambiguous. This CDR3 is 13 amino acids long. V was clipped by 7 bases and J by 0 bases, with 4 bases between them. Germline V gene lookup returns CDR1 MNHEY and CDR2 SMNVEV (reference sequence). CDR3 amino acids: CASTNSGANVLTF. CDR3 coding DNA: TGTGCCAGCACCAACTCTGGGGCCAACGTCCTGACTTTC.

V is TRBV19 and J is TRBJ2-6; perhaps TRBD1 as D (6 bases). The CDR3 covers 17 residues. V lost 3 bases and J lost 0, with 12 bases in between. Germline V gives CDR1 LNHDA, CDR2 SQIVND (reference sequence). CDR3 protein: CASSIPGAPSGANVLTF. The DNA for the CDR3 is TGTGCCAGTAGTATCCCAGGGGCCCCCTCTGGGGCCAACGTCCTGACTTTC. Full variable domain (remainder filled in from reference TRBV19 and TRBJ2-6): DGGITQSPKYLFRKEGQNVTLSCEQNLNHDAMYWYRQDPGQGLRLIYYSQIVNDFQKGDIAEGYSVSREKKESFPLTVTSAQKNPTAFYLCASSIPGAPSGANVLTFGAGSRLTVL.

The chain uses TRBV6-1 and TRBJ1-5, with no clear D. Trimming cost V 6 bases and J 1 base, with 4 bases left between them. The CDR3 covers 12 residues. The germline CDR1 and CDR2 sequences are MNHNS and SASEGT. The CDR3 sequence is CASRGSNQPQHF. The CDR3 DNA reads as TGTGCCAGCAGGGGGAGCAATCAGCCCCAGCATTTT.

The chain uses TRBV7-3 and TRBJ1-1; D is undetermined. Germline CDR1 is SGHTA and CDR2 is FQGTGA. The V and J ends lost 2 bases and 6 bases respectively, with 10 bases between them. The CDR3 is 13 residues long. CDR3 sequence (DNA): TGTGCCAGCAGCTTACATGGATCATCTGAAGCTTTCTTT. Translation: CASSLHGSSEAFF.

This chain links TRBV6-1 with TRBJ1-3; maybe TRBD1 (5 bases). Trimming took off 6 bases at V and 0 bases at J, with 12 bases between the two ends. The CDR3 is 15 residues long. Germline V CDR1 and CDR2: MNHNS, SASEGT. The CDR3 DNA is TGTGCCAGCAGGGGGGGAGTGCACTCTGGAAACACCATATATTTT. This encodes CASRGGVHSGNTIYF.

DNA for the CDR3: TGTGCCAGCAGCCAAGATACAGGACTAGCGGGAGTTAATGAGCAGTTCTTC. Its translation is CASSQDTGLAGVNEQFF. The chain uses TRBV4-2 and TRBJ2-1, with TRBD2 identical over 13 bases. The CDR3 is 17 amino acids. V shed 0 bases and J 7 bases; nucleotides not matched to a gene: 6. From germline, CDR1 is LGHNA and CDR2 YNFKEQ.

The V and J genes are TRBV5-1 and TRBJ2-1, with D unresolved. Germline-derived CDR1 and CDR2 are SGHRS and YFSETQ. This CDR3 region has 12 residues. V was trimmed by 5 bases and J by 7 bases, leaving 10 bases between them. The CDR3 region has the DNA TGCGCCAGCAGTCTCACCCCTAATGAGCAGTTCTTC. Encoded protein: CASSLTPNEQFF.

The rearrangement uses TRBV27 and TRBJ2-1; 7 bases align to TRBD2. Looked up from germline, CDR1 is MNHEY and CDR2 is SMNVEV (reference sequence). The CDR3 loop spans 14 amino acids. The V and J ends lost 9 bases and 0 bases, in that order; junction bases with no gene match: 5. The CDR3 protein is CASKREVSYNEQFF. CDR3 in DNA: TGTGCCAGTAAACGGGAGGTCTCCTACAATGAGCAGTTCTTC.

DNA of the CDR3: TGCGCCAGCAGCTCAGGGACAGGGGGTTATGGCTACACCTTC. This translates into CASSSGTGGYGYTF. The chain links TRBV5-1 to TRBJ1-2, with 11 bases that match TRBD1. This CDR3 is built from 14 residues. Germline assignment: CDR1 SGHRS and CDR2 YFSETQ. With 3 bases clipped from V and 5 bases from J, the junction kept 3 bases outside the gene matches.

This clone was detected once. This chain joins TRBV30 and TRBJ2-4; tentative D call: TRBD1 (5 bases). With 0 bases removed from V and 4 bases from J, the gap between germline ends came to 7 bases. The CDR3 consists of 13 residues. CDR1 and CDR2 from the germline V gene are GTSNPN and SVGIG (reference sequence). CDR3 nucleotide sequence: TGTGCCTGGAGTGTCAGGGTAAAAAACATTCAGTACTTC. Residues: CAWSVRVKNIQYF. Complete variable domain (other parts from reference TRBV30 and TRBJ2-4): SQTIHQWPATLVQPVGSPLSLECTVEGTSNPNLYWYRQAAGRGLQLLFYSVGIGQISSEVPQNLSASRPQDRQFILSSKKLLLSDSGFYLCAWSVRVKNIQYFGAGTRLSVL.

This clone was observed once. V gene TRBV6-1 combines with J gene TRBJ2-1; either TRBD1 or TRBD2 may supply D (5 bases each). The germline V and J ends were trimmed by 8 bases and 1 base, with 12 bases remaining between them. From germline, CDR1 is MNHNS and CDR2 SASEGT. The CDR3 runs to 14 residues. The CDR3 DNA is TGTGCCAGCCGTCCGGGACCGTCCTACAATGAGCAGTTCTTC. Its protein product is CASRPGPSYNEQFF.

The rearrangement uses TRBV30 and TRBJ1-4, with unresolved D. Germline V gene data show CDR1 as GTSNPN and CDR2 as SVGIG (reference sequence). The CDR3 is made up of 14 amino acids. The V end lost 0 bases, the J end lost 13 bases, and 18 bases lay between the germline ends. For the CDR3, the DNA is TGTGCCTGGAGTGTTGGGTACGGTCTGAACGGACTGTTTTTT. It translates to CAWSVGYGLNGLFF.

This chain uses TRBV5-1 with TRBJ2-7, with TRBD1 matching over 7 bases. The CDR3 is 14 residues long. The germline V gene encodes CDR1 SGHRS and CDR2 YFSETQ. V was clipped by 8 bases and J by 0 bases; unmatched bases: 8. The CDR3 reads CASKVGTASYEQYF. The CDR3, as DNA: TGCGCCAGTAAAGTAGGGACAGCCTCCTACGAGCAGTACTTC.

The rearrangement joins TRBV5-1 to TRBJ1-4, with unresolved D. This CDR3 region has 13 residues. Germline lookup yields CDR1 SGHRS and CDR2 YFSETQ. The ends were cut back, 9 bases at V and 8 bases at J, with 17 bases in the middle. CDR3 nucleotides: TGCGCCACCTCTTCAGGTCTCGGGGAAAAACTGTTTTTT. It encodes CATSSGLGEKLFF.

The J gene is TRBJ2-1, the V gene TRBV6-1; a weak D match, TRBD2 (6 bases). Trimming took 4 bases from V and 6 from J, leaving 13 bases between them. Germline V CDR1 and CDR2: MNHNS, SASEGT. This CDR3 spans 14 amino acids. This CDR3 is CASSGLASSNEQFF. CDR3 in DNA: TGTGCCAGCAGTGGTCTAGCGTCATCCAATGAGCAGTTCTTC.

This rearrangement joins TRBV11-2 to TRBJ2-4; TRBD2 agrees at 7 bases. CDR3 length equals 15 residues. Germline-derived CDR1 and CDR2 are SGHAT and FQNNGV. After removal of 4 bases from V and 3 bases from J, the junction contained 6 bases not matched to a gene. This chain's CDR3 is CASSSQRTSKNIQYF. As DNA, the CDR3 is TGTGCCAGCAGCTCCCAAAGGACTAGCAAAAACATTCAGTACTTC. The whole variable domain, remainder taken from reference TRBV11-2 and TRBJ2-4, is EAGVAQSPRYKIIEKRQSVAFWCNPISGHATLYWYQQILGQGPKLLIQFQNNGVVDDSQLPKDRFSAERLKGVDSTLKIQPAKLEDSAVYLCASSSQRTSKNIQYFGAGTRLSVL.

The genes are TRBV11-2 and TRBJ2-1, with D uncertain. The V and J ends lost 5 bases and 9 bases respectively, with 8 bases between them. The CDR3 loop spans 11 amino acids. Germline V lookup: CDR1 SGHAT, CDR2 FQNNGV. Here the CDR3 DNA reads TGTGCCAGCAGCATCGGACCTGAGCAGTTCTTC. As protein: CASSIGPEQFF.

The chain carries TRBV9 and TRBJ2-2; 10 bases map to TRBD1. In germline, CDR1 is SGDLS, CDR2 YYNGEE. The V segment lost 6 bases and the J segment 7 bases; nucleotides outside the gene matches: 9. The CDR3 covers 15 residues. For the CDR3, the DNA is TGTGCCAGCAATCCGGGACAGGGGCTCGGCGGGGAGCTGTTTTTT. It translates to CASNPGQGLGGELFF. Using reference TRBV9 and TRBJ2-2 for the parts outside the CDR3, the full variable domain is DSGVTQTPKHLITATGQRVTLRCSPRSGDLSVYWYQQSLDQGLQFLIQYYNGEERAKGNILERFSAQQFPDLHSELNLSSLELGDSALYFCASNPGQGLGGELFFGEGSRLTVL.

The chain combines TRBV28 with TRBJ2-5, with D hard to call. The CDR3 spans 15 residues. The V end lost 3 bases, the J end lost 2 bases, and 13 bases lay between the germline ends. Germline lookup yields CDR1 MDHEN and CDR2 SYDVKM. CDR3 nucleotides: TGTGCCAGCAGTTTTGGGTCGGGCGTTCAAGAGACCCAGTACTTC. Amino acid sequence: CASSFGSGVQETQYF.

J is TRBJ2-6 and V is TRBV4-2, with no clear D. The CDR3 is 17 amino acids. CDR1 is LGHNA, CDR2 YNFKEQ, per germline. The V end lost 3 bases, the J end lost 0 bases, and 12 bases lay between the germline ends. CDR3 bases: TGTGCCAGCAGCCACCATAAGGTAGGCTCTGGGGCCAACGTCCTGACTTTC. Protein sequence: CASSHHKVGSGANVLTF.

The chain joins TRBV19 to TRBJ2-1; 16 bases are a match to TRBD2. The CDR3 is 20 residues long. The germline CDR1 and CDR2 sequences are LNHDA and SQIVND (reference sequence). The V gene end was trimmed by 5 bases and the J gene end by 0 bases; junction bases not matched to a gene: 10. In DNA, the CDR3 is TGTGCCAGTAGTCCAGGGACTAGCGGGAGGGCCGCTGGCTCCTACAATGAGCAGTTCTTC. Its translation is CASSPGTSGRAAGSYNEQFF.